The source of this T cell receptor beta chain is a study of blood T cell repertoires in COVID-19. As for the study in general: Material from acute and convalescent COVID-19 was sourced from the United States, Italy and Spain.

V was shortened by 6 bases and J by 13 bases, with 13 bases between the two germline ends. Germline loops: CDR1 SNHLY, CDR2 FYNNEI. This CDR3 has 12 residues. The assay was immunoSEQ multiplex PCR, and TCRdb's table has in-frame clones only and misses some. The sample records 390,000 or so clones, about nine tenths being singletons. This clone was seen a single time. The TCR comes from a woman in her 30s with active or convalescent COVID-19. The chain has TRBV2 and TRBJ1-6, with D unclear. Sequenced sample: peripheral blood. CDR3 protein: CASRSREAPLHF. The CDR3 coding sequence is TGTGCCAGCAGGTCTAGGGAGGCCCCCCTCCACTTT.